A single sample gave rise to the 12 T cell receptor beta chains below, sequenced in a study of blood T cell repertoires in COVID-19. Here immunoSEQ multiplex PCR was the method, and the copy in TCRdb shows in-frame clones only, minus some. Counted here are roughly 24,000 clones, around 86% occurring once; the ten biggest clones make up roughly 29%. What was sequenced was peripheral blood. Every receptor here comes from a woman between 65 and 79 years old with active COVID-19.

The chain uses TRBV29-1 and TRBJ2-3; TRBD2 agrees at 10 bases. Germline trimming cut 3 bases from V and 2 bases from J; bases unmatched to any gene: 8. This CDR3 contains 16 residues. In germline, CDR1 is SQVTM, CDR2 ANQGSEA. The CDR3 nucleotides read TGCAGCGTTGAGGTAGCGGGGGGTGGGGCCACAGATACGCAGTATTTT. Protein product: CSVEVAGGGATDTQYF.

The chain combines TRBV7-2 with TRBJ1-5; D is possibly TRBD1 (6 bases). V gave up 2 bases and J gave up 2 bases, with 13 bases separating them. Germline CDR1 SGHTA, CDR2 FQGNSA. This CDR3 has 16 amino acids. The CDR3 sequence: CASSLSSPGGNQPQHF. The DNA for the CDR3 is TGTGCCAGCAGCTTAAGTTCCCCAGGGGGCAATCAGCCCCAGCATTTT.

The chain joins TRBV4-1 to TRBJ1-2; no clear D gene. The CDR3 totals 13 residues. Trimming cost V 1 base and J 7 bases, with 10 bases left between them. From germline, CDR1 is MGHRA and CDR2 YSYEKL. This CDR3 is CASSQGLEGGYTF. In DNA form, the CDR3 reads TGCGCCAGCAGCCAAGGGTTGGAGGGTGGCTACACCTTC.

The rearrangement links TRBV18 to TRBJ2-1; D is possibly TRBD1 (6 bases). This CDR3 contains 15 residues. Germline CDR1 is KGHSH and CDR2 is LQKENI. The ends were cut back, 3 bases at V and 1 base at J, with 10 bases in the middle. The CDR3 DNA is TGTGCCAGCTCACCTTGGGACAATTCCTACAATGAGCAGTTCTTC. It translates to CASSPWDNSYNEQFF.

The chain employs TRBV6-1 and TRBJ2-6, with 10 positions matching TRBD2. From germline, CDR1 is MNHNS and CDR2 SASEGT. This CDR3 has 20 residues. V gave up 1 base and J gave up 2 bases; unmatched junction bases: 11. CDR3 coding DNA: TGTGCCAGCAGTGAAGTGGTAGCGGGGGGCCCTTCCCCTGGGGCCAACGTCCTGACTTTC. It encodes CASSEVVAGGPSPGANVLTF.

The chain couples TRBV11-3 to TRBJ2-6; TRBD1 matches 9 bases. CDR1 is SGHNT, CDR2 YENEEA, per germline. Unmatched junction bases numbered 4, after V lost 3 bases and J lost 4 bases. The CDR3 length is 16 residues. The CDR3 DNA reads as TGTGCCAGCAGCTTTGGACAGGGGCCGGGGGCCAACGTCCTGACTTTC. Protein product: CASSFGQGPGANVLTF.

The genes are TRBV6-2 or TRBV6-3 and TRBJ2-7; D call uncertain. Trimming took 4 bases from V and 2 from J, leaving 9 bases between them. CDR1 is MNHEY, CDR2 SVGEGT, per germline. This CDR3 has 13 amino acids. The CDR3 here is CASSFHRPYEQYF. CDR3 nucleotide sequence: TGTGCCAGCAGTTTCCACAGACCCTACGAGCAGTACTTC.

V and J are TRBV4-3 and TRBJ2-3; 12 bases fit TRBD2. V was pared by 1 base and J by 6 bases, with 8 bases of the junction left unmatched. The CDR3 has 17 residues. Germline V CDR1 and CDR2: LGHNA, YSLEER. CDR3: CASSQGLLAGGGDTQYF. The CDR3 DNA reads TGCGCCAGCAGCCAAGGGTTACTAGCGGGGGGAGGGGATACGCAGTATTTT.

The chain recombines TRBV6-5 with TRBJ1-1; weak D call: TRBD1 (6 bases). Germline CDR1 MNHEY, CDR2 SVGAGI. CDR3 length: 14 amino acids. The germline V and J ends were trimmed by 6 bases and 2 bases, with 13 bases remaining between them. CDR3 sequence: CASRNRAPNTEAFF. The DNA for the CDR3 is TGTGCCAGCAGGAACAGGGCGCCCAACACTGAAGCTTTCTTT.

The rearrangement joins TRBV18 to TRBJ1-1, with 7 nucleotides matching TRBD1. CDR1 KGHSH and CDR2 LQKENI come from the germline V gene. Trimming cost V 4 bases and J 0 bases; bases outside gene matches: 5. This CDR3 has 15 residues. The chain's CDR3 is CASSRLTGMNTEAFF. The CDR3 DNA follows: TGTGCCAGCTCACGACTGACAGGGATGAACACTGAAGCTTTCTTT.

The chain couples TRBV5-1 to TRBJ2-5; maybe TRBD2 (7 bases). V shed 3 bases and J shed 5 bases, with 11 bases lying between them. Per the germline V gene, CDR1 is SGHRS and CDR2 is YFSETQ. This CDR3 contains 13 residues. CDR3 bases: TGCGCCAGCAGCTCGGGGGGCAGGGAGACCCAGTACTTC. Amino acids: CASSSGGRETQYF.

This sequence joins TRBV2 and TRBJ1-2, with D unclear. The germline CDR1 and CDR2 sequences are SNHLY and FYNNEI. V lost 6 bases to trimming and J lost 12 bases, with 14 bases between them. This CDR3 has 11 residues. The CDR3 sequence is CASRETTEDTF. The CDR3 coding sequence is TGTGCCAGCAGAGAGACCACAGAAGACACCTTC.